The 32 T cell receptor beta chains in this list originate from one sample, sequenced in a study of OX40 agonist ivuxolimab in advanced cancers. Profiled with immunoSEQ multiplex PCR; TCRdb holds only in-frame clones, not every one. Altogether around 67,000 clones are present, about 88% being singletons, with the ten largest covering around 0.93%. Sequencing used CD4+ or CD8+ T cells sorted from blood, obtained in a trial of the OX40 agonist ivuxolimab. These receptors all stem from an adult with an advanced solid tumor such as melanoma, head and neck, liver or kidney cancer.

The V and J genes are TRBV27 and TRBJ1-6; TRBD1 is a possible D gene (6 bases). The CDR3 sequence is 16 residues long. With 2 bases removed from V and 13 bases from J, the gap between germline ends came to 21 bases. CDR1 and CDR2 (germline): MNHEY, SMNVEV (reference sequence). Here the CDR3 reads CASSLAGTSQLFPLHF. For the CDR3, the DNA is TGTGCCAGCAGTTTAGCGGGGACATCACAGCTCTTTCCCCTCCACTTT.

The chain links TRBV4-3 to TRBJ2-2; D is perhaps TRBD1 (5 bases). This CDR3 is built from 16 residues. Germline lookup yields CDR1 LGHNA and CDR2 YSLEER. The V end lost 0 bases, the J end lost 9 bases, and 17 bases lay between the germline ends. CDR3 in amino acids: CASSQDVPWQGRELFF. The CDR3 DNA reads TGCGCCAGCAGCCAAGATGTCCCTTGGCAGGGTAGGGAGCTGTTTTTT.

This chain links TRBV5-1 with TRBJ2-3, with D tentatively TRBD2 (6 bases). CDR1 SGHRS and CDR2 YFSETQ come from the germline V gene. The CDR3 spans 13 residues. Between the trimmed V and J ends, which lost 2 bases and 6 bases, there was a span of 10 bases. CDR3 region: CASSFGGSDTQYF. The DNA for the CDR3 is TGCGCCAGCAGCTTTGGAGGGTCTGATACGCAGTATTTT.

This chain links TRBV29-1 with TRBJ2-1; 8 nucleotides line up with TRBD1. The CDR3 loop spans 17 amino acids. Per germline, CDR1 SQVTM and CDR2 ANQGSEA. With 0 bases clipped from V and 3 bases from J, the junction kept 10 bases outside the gene matches. The CDR3 bases are TGCAGCGTTGAAGATGGCGGGGACAGGTCGATCTACAATGAGCAGTTCTTC. It yields the protein CSVEDGGDRSIYNEQFF.

Here the CDR3 DNA reads TGTGCCATCAGTGAGTCGAACCCGCTAGGAGAGACCCAGTACTTC. This codes for CAISESNPLGETQYF. The rearrangement uses TRBV10-3 and TRBJ2-5; D remains ambiguous. Deletions cut 0 bases from V and 4 bases from J, with 12 bases between. Germline loops: CDR1 ENHRY, CDR2 SYGVKD. The CDR3 is made up of 15 amino acids.

This clone has only one observation. The chain links TRBV9 to TRBJ1-2; D possibly corresponds to TRBD1 (5 bases). The CDR3 loop spans 16 amino acids. Per germline, CDR1 SGDLS and CDR2 YYNGEE. The V gene lost 6 bases and the J gene lost 1 base, with 19 bases spanning the gap. The DNA for the CDR3 is TGTGCCAGCACCAGACGAGGGGACTCCATTAACTATGGCTACACCTTC. Translating it yields CASTRRGDSINYGYTF.

The chain joins TRBV19 to TRBJ1-2; D gene unclear. Per germline, CDR1 LNHDA and CDR2 SQIVND (reference sequence). The CDR3 spans 15 residues. V dropped 3 bases and J dropped 6 bases, with 17 bases sitting between them. This chain's CDR3 is CASSIGTRTVHGYTF. In DNA, the CDR3 is TGTGCCAGTAGTATTGGCACGCGGACGGTCCATGGCTACACCTTC.

This sequence joins TRBV18 and TRBJ2-1; 8 bases map to TRBD2. CDR3 length: 15 residues. The V segment lost 4 bases and the J segment 3 bases; nucleotides outside the gene matches: 5. CDR1 KGHSH and CDR2 LQKENI come from the germline V gene. This chain's CDR3 is CASSLAGLLYNEQFF. The CDR3 coding sequence is TGTGCCAGCTCACTAGCGGGACTCCTCTACAATGAGCAGTTCTTC.

This clone was counted between two and nine times. This chain links TRBV5-4 with TRBJ2-5, with 10 positions matching TRBD2. The CDR3 totals 15 residues. J lost 5 bases, V lost 4 bases, and 8 bases had no gene match. Germline loops: CDR1 SGHNT, CDR2 YYREEE (reference sequence). The CDR3 protein is CASSPQLAGVETQYF. Here the CDR3 DNA reads TGTGCCAGCAGCCCCCAGCTAGCGGGAGTGGAGACCCAGTACTTC.

The chain has TRBV28 and TRBJ2-3; 11 bases fit TRBD2. The CDR3 has 15 residues. Germline trimming cut 7 bases from V and 8 bases from J; bases unmatched to any gene: 11. The germline gives CDR1 MDHEN, CDR2 SYDVKM. The CDR3 nucleotides are TGTGCCAGCATCCTAACCGGGACTAGCGGAGGTACGCAGTATTTT. Translation: CASILTGTSGGTQYF.

The V and J genes are TRBV2 and TRBJ1-2; D perhaps matches TRBD1 (6 bases). Germline V gene data show CDR1 as SNHLY and CDR2 as FYNNEI. The CDR3 is made up of 14 amino acids. V was clipped by 4 bases and J by 8 bases, with 17 bases between them. CDR3 region: CASSGLQGSHGYTF. CDR3 nucleotide sequence: TGTGCCAGCAGTGGGTTACAGGGCAGTCACGGCTACACCTTC.

The chain carries TRBV2 and TRBJ2-3; 13 nucleotides agree with TRBD2. CDR3 size: 14 residues. Germline V gives CDR1 SNHLY, CDR2 FYNNEI. Trimming at V came to 9 bases and at J to 1 base, leaving 1 base not matched to a gene. CDR3 loop: CARGLAGRTDTQYF. CDR3 bases: TGTGCCAGGGGACTAGCGGGGCGCACAGATACGCAGTATTTT.

The DNA of the CDR3 is TGTGCCAGCAGCGGCCAGACTAGCGGGGGTGCAGATACGCAGTATTTT. This gives the protein CASSGQTSGGADTQYF. The J gene is TRBJ2-3, the V gene TRBV7-9; 12 bases agree with TRBD2. Per germline, CDR1 SEHNR and CDR2 FQNEAQ (reference sequence). CDR3 length: 16 amino acids. J was trimmed by 4 bases and V by 5 bases; bases with no gene match: 7.

The chain employs TRBV5-1 and TRBJ2-2; D is unclear. The V and J ends lost 6 bases and 1 base respectively, with 7 bases between them. This CDR3 is built from 13 residues. CDR1 and CDR2 from the germline V gene are SGHRS and YFSETQ. The CDR3 region has the DNA TGCGCCAGCACCCTTAGGAACACCGGGGAGCTGTTTTTT. Amino acid sequence: CASTLRNTGELFF.

This chain links TRBV7-2 with TRBJ1-1; D gene ambiguous. The V end was cut by 5 bases, the J end by 4 bases, with 14 bases between. Germline CDR1 reads SGHTA; CDR2 reads FQGNSA. The CDR3 has 14 amino acids. DNA for the CDR3: TGTGCCAGCAGCCCCGCGGAGGGTTTCACTGAAGCTTTCTTT. Residues: CASSPAEGFTEAFF.

The chain has TRBV19 and TRBJ1-2; TRBD1 matches at 9 bases. This CDR3 region has 14 residues. The V gene end was trimmed by 7 bases and the J gene end by 4 bases; junction bases not matched to a gene: 7. Germline V gene data show CDR1 as LNHDA and CDR2 as SQIVND (reference sequence). In DNA form, the CDR3 reads TGTGCCAGTATCCCGGGACAGGGACCCTATGGCTACACCTTC. Translating gives CASIPGQGPYGYTF.

The J gene is TRBJ2-7, the V gene TRBV5-1, with TRBD2 matching over 9 bases. The germline gives CDR1 SGHRS, CDR2 YFSETQ. The CDR3 is 16 residues long. Trimming cost V 1 base and J 2 bases; bases outside gene matches: 7. The CDR3 spells CASSLTSGRTAYEQYF. CDR3 nucleotide sequence: TGCGCCAGCAGCTTGACCAGCGGGAGGACGGCCTACGAGCAGTACTTC.

The chain links TRBV2 to TRBJ2-4, with TRBD2 matching 13 bases. V dropped 6 bases and J dropped 4; count of bases not matched to a gene: 6. Germline CDR1 SNHLY, CDR2 FYNNEI. This CDR3 is 16 amino acids long. The CDR3 loop is CASRNGLAGAKNIQYF. In nucleotides, the CDR3 is TGTGCCAGCAGAAACGGACTAGCGGGAGCTAAAAACATTCAGTACTTC.

The rearrangement joins TRBV11-2 to TRBJ2-1, with D hard to call. CDR3 size: 15 residues. With 0 bases removed from V and 2 bases from J, the gap between germline ends came to 8 bases. Germline V gene sequence: CDR1 SGHAT, CDR2 FQNNGV. In nucleotides, the CDR3 is TGTGCCAGCAGCTTAGATGTCGGACCCTACAATGAGCAGTTCTTC. This encodes CASSLDVGPYNEQFF.

This clone was picked up a small number of times. This chain links TRBV19 with TRBJ1-2; D unresolved. CDR1 and CDR2 from the germline V gene are LNHDA and SQIVND (reference sequence). There are 15 residues in the CDR3. Between the trimmed V and J ends, which lost 0 bases and 3 bases, there was a span of 11 bases. Here the CDR3 reads CASSIDLWADYGYTF. CDR3 sequence (DNA): TGTGCCAGTAGTATAGATCTATGGGCAGACTATGGCTACACCTTC.

The V and J genes are TRBV7-9 and TRBJ2-3, with D unclear. Trimming removed 2 bases at V and 2 bases at J, with 2 bases between. The CDR3 has 12 residues. Germline V gene lookup returns CDR1 SEHNR and CDR2 FQNEAQ (reference sequence). The CDR3 loop reads CASSLSTDTQYF. For the CDR3, the DNA is TGTGCCAGCAGCTTATCCACAGATACGCAGTATTTT.

The chain joins TRBV7-9 to TRBJ2-3; TRBD1 might be the D (5 bases). V gave up 2 bases and J gave up 2 bases, with 8 bases separating them. Per germline, CDR1 SEHNR and CDR2 FQNEAQ (reference sequence). This CDR3 is built from 14 residues. This CDR3 reads CASSLIGDTDTQYF. The CDR3 coding sequence is TGTGCCAGCAGCTTAATAGGGGACACAGATACGCAGTATTTT.

The genes are TRBV30 and TRBJ2-5; D is unresolved. CDR1 is GTSNPN, CDR2 SVGIG, per germline (reference sequence). The CDR3 spans 10 residues. Trimming left V 1 base short and J 7 bases short, with 4 bases between. This CDR3 is CAWSGGTQYF. In DNA, the CDR3 is TGTGCCTGGAGTGGGGGGACCCAGTACTTC.

The chain is built from TRBV11-2 and TRBJ2-5; 8 bases fit TRBD1. This CDR3 is built from 14 residues. Germline lookup yields CDR1 SGHAT and CDR2 FQNNGV. The V and J ends lost 5 bases and 5 bases, in that order; junction bases with no gene match: 7. Here the CDR3 DNA reads TGTGCCAGCAGCGCGACAGGGGAGAGGGAGACCCAGTACTTC. Its translation: CASSATGERETQYF.

The chain is built from TRBV30 and TRBJ1-1; D uncertain. This CDR3 comprises 13 residues. V was trimmed by 7 bases and J by 11 bases, leaving 23 bases between them. The germline V gene encodes CDR1 GTSNPN and CDR2 SVGIG (reference sequence). The CDR3 DNA reads TGTGCCTCACGTGCGGGAGTTTTAGGATGGGCTTTCTTT. Its translation is CASRAGVLGWAFF. Filled out from reference TRBV30 and TRBJ1-1, the complete variable domain reads SQTIHQWPATLVQPVGSPLSLECTVEGTSNPNLYWYRQAAGRGLQLLFYSVGIGQISSEVPQNLSASRPQDRQFILSSKKLLLSDSGFYLCASRAGVLGWAFFGQGTRLTVV.

With respect to this clone: Additional DNA sequences in this sample encode the identical CDR3. The gene calls are TRBV5-1 and TRBJ1-1; D remains unclear. The CDR3 has 14 residues. Germline assignment: CDR1 SGHRS and CDR2 YFSETQ. V gave up 0 bases and J gave up 1 base, with 7 bases separating them. The CDR3 nucleotides are TGCGCCAGCAGCTTGGAGGGCTGGAACACTGAAGCTTTCTTT. Amino acid sequence: CASSLEGWNTEAFF. Full variable domain (rest looked up from reference TRBV5-1 and TRBJ1-1): KAGVTQTPRYLIKTRGQQVTLSCSPISGHRSVSWYQQTPGQGLQFLFEYFSETQRNKGNFPGRFSGRQFSNSRSEMNVSTLELGDSALYLCASSLEGWNTEAFFGQGTRLTVV.

V is TRBV5-4 and J is TRBJ2-2; TRBD1 agrees at 8 bases. The V segment lost 0 bases and the J segment 6 bases; nucleotides outside the gene matches: 4. CDR1 SGHNT and CDR2 YYREEE come from the germline V gene (reference sequence). The CDR3 is made up of 15 amino acids. CDR3 nucleotides: TGTGCCAGCAGCTTGGGACAGGGGTTGGCCGGGGAGCTGTTTTTT. Amino acids: CASSLGQGLAGELFF.

This chain joins TRBV11-2 and TRBJ1-6, with D possibly being TRBD1 (6 bases). In germline, CDR1 is SGHAT, CDR2 FQNNGV. The CDR3 sequence is 15 residues long. V was clipped by 3 bases and J by 10 bases, with 16 bases between them. The CDR3 spells CASSLSLLQGSPLHF. The CDR3 DNA is TGTGCCAGCAGCTTGAGCCTATTACAGGGATCACCCCTCCACTTT. The complete variable domain, with remaining parts taken from reference TRBV11-2 and TRBJ1-6, reads EAGVAQSPRYKIIEKRQSVAFWCNPISGHATLYWYQQILGQGPKLLIQFQNNGVVDDSQLPKDRFSAERLKGVDSTLKIQPAKLEDSAVYLCASSLSLLQGSPLHFGNGTRLTVT.

This sequence joins TRBV18 and TRBJ2-1; perhaps TRBD1 as D (6 bases). The ends were cut back, 1 base at V and 6 bases at J, with 10 bases in the middle. The CDR3 contains 14 residues. Germline V lookup: CDR1 KGHSH, CDR2 LQKENI. The chain's CDR3 is CASSPLDSLNEQFF. The CDR3 nucleotides are TGTGCCAGCTCACCACTGGACAGCCTCAATGAGCAGTTCTTC.

The V gene is TRBV5-8, the J gene TRBJ2-5, with D maybe TRBD1 (5 bases). Germline CDR1 is SGHTS and CDR2 is YDEGEE. The CDR3 length is 13 residues. Trimming took off 2 bases at V and 1 base at J, with 6 bases between the two ends. The CDR3 spells CASSFRAQETQYF. The DNA of the CDR3 is TGTGCCAGCAGCTTCAGGGCCCAAGAGACCCAGTACTTC.

The chain uses TRBV4-1 and TRBJ2-3; TRBD1 agrees at 8 bases. V lost 5 bases and J lost 4; bases outside the gene matches: 8. Germline CDR1 is MGHRA and CDR2 is YSYEKL. The CDR3 loop spans 15 amino acids. CDR3 nucleotides: TGCGCCAGCAGCACCGGACAGGGTTTGTCAGATACGCAGTATTTT. Its protein is CASSTGQGLSDTQYF.

This chain links TRBV5-4 with TRBJ2-7, with 10 bases identical to TRBD1. This CDR3 comprises 16 residues. CDR1 and CDR2 from the germline V gene are SGHNT and YYREEE (reference sequence). V shed 3 bases and J 2 bases; nucleotides not matched to a gene: 8. CDR3 loop: CASSSPSGTGAYEQYF. CDR3 DNA: TGTGCCAGCAGCTCCCCTTCCGGGACAGGGGCCTACGAGCAGTACTTC.